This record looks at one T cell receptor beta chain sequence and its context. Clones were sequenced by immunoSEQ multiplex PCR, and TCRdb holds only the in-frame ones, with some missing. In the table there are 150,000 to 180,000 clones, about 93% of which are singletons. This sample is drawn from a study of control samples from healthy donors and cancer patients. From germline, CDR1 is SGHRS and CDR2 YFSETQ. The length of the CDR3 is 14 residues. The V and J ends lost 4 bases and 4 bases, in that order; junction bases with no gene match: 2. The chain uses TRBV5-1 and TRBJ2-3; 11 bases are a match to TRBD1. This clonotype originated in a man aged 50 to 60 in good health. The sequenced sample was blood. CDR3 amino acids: CASSRGQGADTQYF. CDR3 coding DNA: TGCGCCAGCAGCCGGGGACAGGGGGCAGATACGCAGTATTTT.